The next 19 T cell receptor beta chains were all read from a single sample in a study of blood T cell repertoires in COVID-19. TCRdb's table, derived via immunoSEQ multiplex PCR, lists solely in-frame clones and lacks some. The sample shows about 220,000 clones, 84% of them seen only once. The source material was peripheral blood. The receptors were gathered from a man aged 45-65 years with active or convalescent COVID-19.

This clone has only a few counts. The V and J genes are TRBV6-5 and TRBJ1-2, with a possible D match to TRBD1 (5 bases). This CDR3 region has 13 residues. Trimming removed 0 bases at V and 8 bases at J, with 10 bases between. CDR1 and CDR2 from the germline V gene are MNHEY and SVGAGI. The CDR3 nucleotides read TGTGCCAGCAGTTACTCGGGGGGGACCGGCTACACCTTC. Translated, it gives CASSYSGGTGYTF.

The chain has TRBV5-7 and TRBJ1-2, with no clear D. TRBV5-7 is labeled an ORF, and its function is uncertain. Between the trimmed V and J ends, which lost 0 bases and 5 bases, there was a span of 8 bases. The CDR3 loop spans 13 amino acids. The CDR3 sequence: CASSLAGYYGYTF. DNA for the CDR3: TGTGCCAGCAGCTTGGCGGGGTATTATGGCTACACCTTC.

The chain uses TRBV18 and TRBJ2-6; weak D call: TRBD2 (6 bases). Germline assignment: CDR1 KGHSH and CDR2 LQKENI. CDR3 length: 16 residues. V gave up 8 bases and J gave up 2 bases, with 16 bases separating them. The CDR3 reads CASLPAGLPGANVLTF. The CDR3 nucleotides read TGTGCCAGCCTACCAGCGGGCCTTCCTGGGGCCAACGTCCTGACTTTC.

This rearrangement joins TRBV28 to TRBJ2-1; 7 nucleotides align to TRBD1. This CDR3 has 15 amino acids. Germline CDR1 reads MDHEN; CDR2 reads SYDVKM. V gave up 4 bases and J gave up 1 base; unmatched junction bases: 4. CDR3 loop: CASSYNRGSYNEQFF. CDR3 DNA sequence: TGTGCCAGCAGTTACAACAGGGGTTCCTACAATGAGCAGTTCTTC.

This rearrangement joins TRBV19 to TRBJ2-1, with 9 bases lining up with TRBD2. Germline lookup yields CDR1 LNHDA and CDR2 SQIVND (reference sequence). The CDR3 is 19 amino acids. Trimming cost V 1 base and J 0 bases; bases outside gene matches: 10. The CDR3 sequence is CASSIALAGLFPSYNEQFF. The CDR3 bases are TGTGCCAGTAGTATAGCACTAGCGGGCCTATTCCCCTCCTACAATGAGCAGTTCTTC.

This clone appeared a few times. V is TRBV6-2 or TRBV6-3 and J is TRBJ1-5; 9 bases line up with TRBD1. This CDR3 region has 15 residues. The V gene end was trimmed by 5 bases and the J gene end by 2 bases; junction bases not matched to a gene: 4. Germline values: CDR1 MNHEY, CDR2 SVGEGT. CDR3 nucleotide sequence: TGTGCCAGCAGTACAGGGGGCTATGGCAATCAGCCCCAGCATTTT. Translating gives CASSTGGYGNQPQHF.

Here the CDR3 reads CASSSGGAILYNEQFF. CDR3 DNA sequence: TGTGCCAGCAGTAGCGGGGGGGCAATTCTTTACAATGAGCAGTTCTTC. The chain recombines TRBV9 with TRBJ2-1; 11 positions agree with TRBD2. This CDR3 region has 16 residues. Germline values: CDR1 SGDLS, CDR2 YYNGEE. J gave up 4 bases and V 5 bases, and 8 bases lay outside the gene matches.

CDR3 nucleotides: TGTGCCAGCAGCTTCCGGGCAGGGACGAACACCGGGGAGCTGTTTTTT. Protein: CASSFRAGTNTGELFF. The chain couples TRBV5-5 to TRBJ2-2; tentatively, D is TRBD1 (5 bases). V lost 2 bases, J lost 0 bases, and 11 bases lay in between. The CDR3 runs 16 residues. Germline V gene data show CDR1 as SGHKS and CDR2 as YYEKEE (reference sequence).

This clone was observed once. The V and J genes are TRBV7-2 and TRBJ2-1, with 12 positions matching TRBD2. Losses at the gene ends were 2 bases for V and 8 bases for J; bases not matched to a gene: 7. CDR1 is SGHTA, CDR2 FQGNSA, per germline. This CDR3 is 16 amino acids long. Here the CDR3 reads CASSLPLAGGLDEQFF. The DNA for the CDR3 is TGTGCCAGCAGCTTACCCCTAGCGGGGGGGTTGGATGAGCAGTTCTTC.

This sequence joins TRBV28 and TRBJ1-1; possibly TRBD1 for D (6 bases). In germline, CDR1 is MDHEN, CDR2 SYDVKM. Deletions cut 2 bases from V and 0 bases from J, with 7 bases between. There are 14 residues in the CDR3. CDR3 nucleotide sequence: TGTGCCAGCAGTTTAGCAGGGGTGAACACTGAAGCTTTCTTT. This encodes CASSLAGVNTEAFF.

V gene TRBV12-5 combines with J gene TRBJ1-3; D call uncertain. This CDR3 comprises 17 residues. Germline V CDR1 and CDR2: LGHNT, FRNRAP. With 3 bases removed from V and 0 bases from J, the gap between germline ends came to 15 bases. CDR3 protein: CASGFGNSVSSGNTIYF. The CDR3 coding sequence is TGTGCTAGTGGTTTTGGAAACAGTGTGAGCTCTGGAAACACCATATATTTT.

The gene calls are TRBV11-2 and TRBJ2-1; 12 positions match TRBD1. The V and J ends lost 3 bases and 8 bases, in that order; junction bases with no gene match: 11. The germline V gene encodes CDR1 SGHAT and CDR2 FQNNGV. CDR3 length equals 17 residues. The DNA for the CDR3 is TGTGCCAGCAGCTTTAGTAAATGGGACAGGGGGCATCATGAGCAGTTCTTC. This encodes CASSFSKWDRGHHEQFF.

The CDR3 DNA is TGCAGCGTTGTAGGGGGTAACTATGGCTACACCTTC. This gives the protein CSVVGGNYGYTF. V and J are TRBV29-1 and TRBJ1-2, with D possibly TRBD1 on 6 matching bases. V dropped 4 bases and J dropped 1 base, with 7 bases sitting between them. From germline, CDR1 is SQVTM and CDR2 ANQGSEA. The CDR3 totals 12 residues.

This sequence joins TRBV28 and TRBJ1-2; 9 bases fit TRBD1. Germline V gene sequence: CDR1 MDHEN, CDR2 SYDVKM. Losses at the gene ends were 5 bases for V and 3 bases for J; bases not matched to a gene: 10. This CDR3 has 16 amino acids. The CDR3 reads CASSLVWGQGDYGYTF. The DNA of the CDR3 is TGTGCCAGCAGTCTCGTATGGGGACAGGGAGACTATGGCTACACCTTC.

The chain has TRBV9 and TRBJ2-1; TRBD2 matches at 9 bases. CDR3 length equals 16 residues. V lost 0 bases and J lost 8; bases outside the gene matches: 9. Germline V lookup: CDR1 SGDLS, CDR2 YYNGEE. The CDR3 coding sequence is TGTGCCAGCAGCGTAGGACTGCGGGAGGGCCCCCATGAGCAGTTCTTC. This gives the protein CASSVGLREGPHEQFF.

This sequence joins TRBV5-6 and TRBJ1-2; 7 bases agree with TRBD1. Germline loops: CDR1 SGHDT, CDR2 YYEEEE. V shed 6 bases and J 1 base; nucleotides not matched to a gene: 15. The CDR3 is made up of 17 amino acids. DNA of the CDR3: TGTGCCAGCACCTTACCCGCCCGGACAGGACTTAACTATGGCTACACCTTC. This sequence encodes CASTLPARTGLNYGYTF.

The chain joins TRBV6-5 to TRBJ1-2, with 7 bases lining up with TRBD1. The germline V gene has CDR1 MNHEY and CDR2 SVGAGI. This CDR3 contains 13 residues. After removal of 6 bases from V and 6 bases from J, the junction contained 7 bases not matched to a gene. Here the CDR3 reads CASSSGQLHGYTF. CDR3 sequence (DNA): TGTGCCAGCAGCTCGGGACAGTTACATGGCTACACCTTC.

CDR3 sequence reads: CASRTRGQETQYF. CDR3 bases: TGTGCCAGCAGGACCCGGGGACAAGAGACCCAGTACTTC. The chain joins TRBV12-3 or TRBV12-4 to TRBJ2-5; tentatively, D is TRBD2 (5 bases). V lost 6 bases and J 2 bases, leaving 10 bases between the germline ends. The CDR3 runs to 13 residues.

J is TRBJ1-2 and V is TRBV7-9, with 9 positions matching TRBD1. The CDR3 is 15 amino acids. The J segment lost 4 bases and the V segment lost 5 bases, leaving 8 bases of the junction unmatched. The germline V gene has CDR1 SEHNR and CDR2 FQNEAQ (reference sequence). In DNA form, the CDR3 reads TGTGCCAGCAGCCTAGAACAGGGGGCGACCTATGGCTACACCTTC. This gives the protein CASSLEQGATYGYTF.